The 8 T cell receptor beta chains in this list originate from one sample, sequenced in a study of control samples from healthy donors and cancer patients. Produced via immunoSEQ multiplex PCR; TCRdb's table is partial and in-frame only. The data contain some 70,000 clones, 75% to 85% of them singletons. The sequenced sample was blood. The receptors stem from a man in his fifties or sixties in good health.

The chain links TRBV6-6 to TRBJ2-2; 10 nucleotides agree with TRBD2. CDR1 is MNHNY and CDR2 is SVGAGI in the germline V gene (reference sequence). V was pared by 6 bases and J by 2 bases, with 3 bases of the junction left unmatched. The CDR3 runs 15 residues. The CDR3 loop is CASRGTSVNTGELFF. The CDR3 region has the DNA TGTGCCAGCAGAGGGACTAGCGTTAACACCGGGGAGCTGTTTTTT.

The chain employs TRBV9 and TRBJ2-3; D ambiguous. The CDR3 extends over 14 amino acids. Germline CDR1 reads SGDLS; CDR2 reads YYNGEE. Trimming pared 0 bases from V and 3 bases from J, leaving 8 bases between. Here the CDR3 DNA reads TGTGCCAGCAGCGTAGACGCTATAACAGATACGCAGTATTTT. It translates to CASSVDAITDTQYF.

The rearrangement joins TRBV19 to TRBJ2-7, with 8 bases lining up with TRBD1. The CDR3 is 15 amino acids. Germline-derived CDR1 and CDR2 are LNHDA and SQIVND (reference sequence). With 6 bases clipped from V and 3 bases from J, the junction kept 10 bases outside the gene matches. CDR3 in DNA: TGTGCCAGTAGCCCCCCCGGGACAGGAGTCTACGAGCAGTACTTC. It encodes CASSPPGTGVYEQYF.

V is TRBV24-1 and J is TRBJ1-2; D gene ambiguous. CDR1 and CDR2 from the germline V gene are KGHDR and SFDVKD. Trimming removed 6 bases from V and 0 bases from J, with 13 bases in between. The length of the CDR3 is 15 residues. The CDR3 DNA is TGTGCCACCAGTCCCCGAGGAGCTCCTAACTATGGCTACACCTTC. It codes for CATSPRGAPNYGYTF.

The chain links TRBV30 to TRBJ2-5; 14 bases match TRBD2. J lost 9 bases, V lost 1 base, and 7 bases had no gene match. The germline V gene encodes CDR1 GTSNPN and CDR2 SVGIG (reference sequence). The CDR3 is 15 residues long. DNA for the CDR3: TGTGCCTGGAGTGGGACTAGCGGGAGGTCGGGGTCCCAGTACTTC. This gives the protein CAWSGTSGRSGSQYF.

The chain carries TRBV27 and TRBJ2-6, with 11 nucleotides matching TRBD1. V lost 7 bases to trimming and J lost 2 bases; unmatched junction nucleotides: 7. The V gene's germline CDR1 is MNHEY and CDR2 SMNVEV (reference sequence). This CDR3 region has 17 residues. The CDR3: CASTPGQGEPGANVLTF. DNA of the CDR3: TGTGCCAGCACCCCGGGACAGGGGGAGCCTGGGGCCAACGTCCTGACTTTC.

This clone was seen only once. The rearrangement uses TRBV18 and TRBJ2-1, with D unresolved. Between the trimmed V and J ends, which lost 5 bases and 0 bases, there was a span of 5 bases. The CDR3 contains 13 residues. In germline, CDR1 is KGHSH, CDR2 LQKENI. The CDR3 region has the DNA TGTGCCAGCTCAGAAAGCTCCTACAATGAGCAGTTCTTC. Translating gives CASSESSYNEQFF.

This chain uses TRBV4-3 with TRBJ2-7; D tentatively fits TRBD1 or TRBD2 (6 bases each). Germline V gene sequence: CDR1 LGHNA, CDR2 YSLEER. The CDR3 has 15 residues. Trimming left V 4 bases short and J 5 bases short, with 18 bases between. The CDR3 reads CASSLKVGGGHEQYF. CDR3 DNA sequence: TGCGCCAGCAGCCTTAAAGTGGGGGGCGGACACGAGCAGTACTTC.